The 32 T cell receptor beta chains below were found in one sample sequenced in a study of blood T cell repertoires in COVID-19 (dated by TCRdb to about 2020). Preparation of the library involved the immunoSEQ multiplex PCR assay. This is the immuneACCESS table as TCRdb keeps it, with only in-frame sequences that have V and J called. A part of the clones is gone; compared with another copy, unresolved V genes explain less than half, and the rest is unexplained. This sample comprises over 150,000 clones, around 86% of them detected only once. The top ten clonotypes cover 7% to 10% of the sample. Sequencing was done on a sample of peripheral blood. The receptors stem from a man in his fifties with active or convalescent COVID-19.

This chain links TRBV15 with TRBJ2-5, with TRBD2 as a possible D gene (6 bases). The CDR3 length is 15 residues. Germline V gives CDR1 LNHNV, CDR2 YYDKDF (reference sequence). V lost 0 bases and J lost 5, with 13 bases in between. The chain's CDR3 is CATSREQAGGETQYF. The DNA of the CDR3 is TGTGCCACCAGCAGAGAACAGGCTGGGGGGGAGACCCAGTACTTC.

This chain joins TRBV25-1 and TRBJ2-4, with TRBD1 identical over 8 bases. V was pared by 1 base and J by 0 bases, with 8 bases of the junction left unmatched. Germline assignment: CDR1 MGHDK and CDR2 SYGVNS. The CDR3 has 18 amino acids. This CDR3 reads CASSESAGTGLAKNIQYF. The CDR3 DNA reads as TGTGCCAGCAGTGAATCCGCCGGGACAGGCCTAGCCAAAAACATTCAGTACTTC.

This chain joins TRBV7-2 and TRBJ2-7; 16 bases align to TRBD2. CDR3 length: 16 residues. Germline V CDR1 and CDR2: SGHTA, FQGNSA. V dropped 5 bases and J dropped 6; count of bases not matched to a gene: 7. The CDR3 loop is CASSITGLAGGPEQYF. The DNA of the CDR3 is TGTGCCAGCAGCATAACGGGACTAGCGGGGGGGCCCGAGCAGTACTTC.

The chain links TRBV19 to TRBJ1-2, with 10 bases matching TRBD1. There are 15 residues in the CDR3. Germline V gene lookup returns CDR1 LNHDA and CDR2 SQIVND (reference sequence). The trim removed 5 bases at V and 3 bases at J, leaving 6 bases unmatched. This CDR3 reads CASSGRDRGHYGYTF. In DNA form, the CDR3 reads TGTGCCAGTAGTGGCCGGGACAGGGGACACTATGGCTACACCTTC.

The chain is built from TRBV13 and TRBJ2-5, with TRBD1 matching 8 bases. Trimming at V came to 0 bases and at J to 0 bases, leaving 3 bases not matched to a gene. The CDR3 length is 16 residues. Germline assignment: CDR1 PRHDT and CDR2 FYEKMQ (reference sequence). The CDR3 DNA sequence: TGTGCCAGCAGCTTAGGGGGGACAGGAGACCAAGAGACCCAGTACTTC. Translation gives CASSLGGTGDQETQYF. Full variable domain (rest looked up from reference TRBV13 and TRBJ2-5): AAGVIQSPRHLIKEKRETATLKCYPIPRHDTVYWYQQGPGQDPQFLISFYEKMQSDKGSIPDRFSAQQFSDYHSELNMSSLELGDSALYFCASSLGGTGDQETQYFGPGTRLLVL.

In its sample, this clone was seen once. The chain uses TRBV7-6 and TRBJ2-3; 9 nucleotides align to TRBD2. Unmatched junction bases numbered 5, after V lost 3 bases and J lost 1 base. Germline-derived CDR1 and CDR2 are SGHVS and FNYEAQ. This CDR3 has 16 residues. CDR3 nucleotides: TGTGCCAGCAGCTTGTCTGCGGGGGGGGGCACAGATACGCAGTATTTT. This encodes CASSLSAGGGTDTQYF. Full variable domain (missing parts from reference TRBV7-6 and TRBJ2-3): GAGVSQSPRYKVTKRGQDVALRCDPISGHVSLYWYRQALGQGPEFLTYFNYEAQQDKSGLPNDRFSAERPEGSISTLTIQRTEQRDSAMYRCASSLSAGGGTDTQYFGPGTRLTVL.

The V and J genes are TRBV5-4 and TRBJ2-6, with D unclear. In germline, CDR1 is SGHNT, CDR2 YYREEE (reference sequence). This CDR3 spans 16 amino acids. V dropped 0 bases and J dropped 0 bases, with 7 bases sitting between them. CDR3 in amino acids: CASSLVGSSGANVLTF. DNA of the CDR3: TGTGCCAGCAGCTTGGTTGGTAGCTCTGGGGCCAACGTCCTGACTTTC.

The chain links TRBV15 to TRBJ2-7; 10 bases align to TRBD2. This CDR3 region has 15 residues. Germline V gene sequence: CDR1 LNHNV, CDR2 YYDKDF (reference sequence). V was clipped by 0 bases and J by 3 bases; unmatched bases: 2. CDR3 residues: CATSREASGSYEQYF. The DNA of the CDR3 is TGTGCCACCAGCAGAGAGGCTAGCGGGAGCTACGAGCAGTACTTC.

This clone was seen a few times. This sequence joins TRBV4-1 and TRBJ2-1, with D possibly TRBD2 on 5 matching bases. V lost 0 bases, J lost 12 bases, and 18 bases lay in between. This CDR3 has 15 amino acids. The germline V gene has CDR1 MGHRA and CDR2 YSYEKL. The CDR3: CASSQDWLAPLRQFF. The CDR3 DNA reads as TGCGCCAGCAGCCAAGATTGGCTAGCCCCATTGAGGCAGTTCTTC.

This sequence joins TRBV5-4 and TRBJ1-4; D is possibly TRBD1 (6 bases). The V end was cut by 0 bases, the J end by 7 bases, with 7 bases between. Germline lookup yields CDR1 SGHNT and CDR2 YYREEE (reference sequence). The CDR3 sequence is 13 residues long. CDR3 protein: CASSLAGAEKLFF. The CDR3 bases are TGTGCCAGCAGCTTGGCAGGGGCTGAAAAACTGTTTTTT.

This clone occurred a few times. The chain is built from TRBV7-2 and TRBJ2-5, with TRBD2 matching over 10 bases. Germline CDR1 SGHTA, CDR2 FQGNSA. The ends lost 4 bases at V and 2 bases at J; junction bases unmatched: 4. The CDR3 totals 15 residues. CDR3 amino acids: CASSSTLAGQETQYF. Written as DNA, the CDR3 is TGTGCCAGCAGCTCAACACTAGCGGGGCAAGAGACCCAGTACTTC. The variable domain in full, completed from reference TRBV7-2 and TRBJ2-5, reads GAGVSQSPSNKVTEKGKDVELRCDPISGHTALYWYRQSLGQGLEFLIYFQGNSAPDKSGLPSDRFSAERTGGSVSTLTIQRTQQEDSAVYLCASSSTLAGQETQYFGPGTRLLVL.

The chain has TRBV5-6 and TRBJ1-2; TRBD1 might be the D (5 bases). With 1 base removed from V and 2 bases from J, the gap between germline ends came to 6 bases. The CDR3 runs 13 residues. CDR1 is SGHDT, CDR2 YYEEEE, per germline. The CDR3 DNA reads TGTGCCAGCAGCTTGCCAGGGAACTATGGCTACACCTTC. Its protein product is CASSLPGNYGYTF. Full variable domain (rest looked up from reference TRBV5-6 and TRBJ1-2): DAGVTQSPTHLIKTRGQQVTLRCSPKSGHDTVSWYQQALGQGPQFIFQYYEEEERQRGNFPDRFSGHQFPNYSSELNVNALLLGDSALYLCASSLPGNYGYTFGSGTRLTVV.

The genes are TRBV4-3 and TRBJ1-4; a possible D gene is TRBD1 (5 bases). Trimming took off 0 bases at V and 4 bases at J, with 15 bases between the two ends. This CDR3 spans 17 amino acids. CDR1 and CDR2 (germline): LGHNA, YSLEER. The CDR3 region is CASSQDLWTLYNEKLFF. CDR3 in DNA: TGCGCCAGCAGCCAAGATCTATGGACACTTTATAATGAAAAACTGTTTTTT.

V and J are TRBV5-6 and TRBJ1-2, with D possibly being TRBD1 (6 bases). Germline CDR1 reads SGHDT; CDR2 reads YYEEEE. The CDR3 totals 12 residues. V lost 4 bases, J lost 5 bases, and 9 bases lay in between. Here the CDR3 DNA reads TGTGCCAGCAGCACGACAGGTTATGGCTACACCTTC. Protein product: CASSTTGYGYTF.

The sample holds one count of this clone. The chain uses TRBV5-1 and TRBJ2-5; the D gene is possibly TRBD2 (5 bases). V lost 0 bases and J 4 bases, leaving 7 bases between the germline ends. This CDR3 has 13 residues. CDR1 is SGHRS and CDR2 is YFSETQ in the germline V gene. The CDR3 sequence is CASSLEGRETQYF. CDR3 bases: TGCGCCAGCAGCTTGGAAGGGAGAGAGACCCAGTACTTC.

The CDR3 reads CASSLKQGRPEQYF. CDR3 in DNA: TGTGCCAGCAGCTTGAAACAGGGTCGGCCCGAGCAGTACTTC. The chain couples TRBV5-5 to TRBJ2-7, with a possible D match to TRBD1 (6 bases). This CDR3 region has 14 residues. V lost 1 base to trimming and J lost 6 bases, with 14 bases between them. CDR1 and CDR2 (germline): SGHKS, YYEKEE (reference sequence).

The chain recombines TRBV19 with TRBJ1-2, with 11 bases matching TRBD1. The CDR3 consists of 14 residues. The ends lost 3 bases at V and 8 bases at J; junction bases unmatched: 5. The germline V gene has CDR1 LNHDA and CDR2 SQIVND (reference sequence). The CDR3 DNA follows: TGTGCCAGTAGTATGGACAGGGGGCCTGGGGGCTACACCTTC. It encodes CASSMDRGPGGYTF.

V and J are TRBV29-1 and TRBJ2-1; 9 bases are a match to TRBD1. Trimming cost V 2 bases and J 14 bases; bases outside gene matches: 16. CDR3 length equals 15 residues. Germline V gene sequence: CDR1 SQVTM, CDR2 ANQGSEA. This chain's CDR3 is CSVERSGTQGQGKFF. CDR3 in DNA: TGCAGCGTTGAACGTTCGGGGACGCAGGGACAGGGCAAGTTCTTC.

The rearrangement links TRBV29-1 to TRBJ2-7, with TRBD1 matching over 9 bases. This CDR3 spans 14 amino acids. Per the germline V gene, CDR1 is SQVTM and CDR2 is ANQGSEA. After removal of 2 bases from V and 6 bases from J, the junction contained 8 bases not matched to a gene. The CDR3 reads CSVEYRGLGGEQYF. The CDR3 DNA follows: TGCAGCGTTGAATACAGGGGGCTTGGTGGCGAGCAGTACTTC.

The V gene is TRBV19, the J gene TRBJ2-5, with D perhaps TRBD1 (6 bases). CDR3 length: 12 residues. Germline V gene data show CDR1 as LNHDA and CDR2 as SQIVND (reference sequence). The ends were cut back, 5 bases at V and 5 bases at J, with 9 bases in the middle. CDR3 protein: CASSGTRETQYF. In DNA, the CDR3 is TGTGCCAGTAGTGGGACAAGGGAGACCCAGTACTTC.

V and J are TRBV5-1 and TRBJ1-1, with TRBD1 as a possible D gene (5 bases). CDR1 and CDR2 (germline): SGHRS, YFSETQ. The CDR3 contains 14 residues. Trimming left V 2 bases short and J 1 base short, with 9 bases between. The CDR3 loop reads CASSFSGQNTEAFF. CDR3 bases: TGCGCCAGCAGCTTTTCAGGACAGAACACTGAAGCTTTCTTT. The full variable domain, completed using reference TRBV5-1 and TRBJ1-1, is KAGVTQTPRYLIKTRGQQVTLSCSPISGHRSVSWYQQTPGQGLQFLFEYFSETQRNKGNFPGRFSGRQFSNSRSEMNVSTLELGDSALYLCASSFSGQNTEAFFGQGTRLTVV.

The chain uses TRBV4-1 and TRBJ1-1; the D gene is possibly TRBD1 (5 bases). Trimming took 0 bases from V and 3 from J, leaving 17 bases between them. Germline-derived CDR1 and CDR2 are MGHRA and YSYEKL. The CDR3 contains 17 residues. The CDR3 nucleotides read TGCGCCAGCAGCCAAGAGGGCGGCGGATCGGGGGACACTGAAGCTTTCTTT. Protein sequence: CASSQEGGGSGDTEAFF.

The chain couples TRBV7-9 to TRBJ1-1; D not certain. The V gene's germline CDR1 is SEHNR and CDR2 FQNEAQ (reference sequence). The CDR3 runs to 15 residues. Trimming left V 5 bases short and J 0 bases short, with 13 bases between. CDR3 in amino acids: CASSQVGGMNTEAFF. The CDR3 nucleotides read TGTGCCAGCAGCCAGGTGGGAGGGATGAACACTGAAGCTTTCTTT.

This rearrangement joins TRBV21-1 to TRBJ2-5; the table calls TRBD2, which could not be checked here. TRBV21-1 is deemed a pseudogene. The CDR3 has 13 amino acids. CDR3 nucleotide sequence: TGTGCCAGCCCTCGGGGGGGTGAAGAGACCCAGTACTTC. Its protein product is CASPRGGEETQYF.

The rearrangement uses TRBV9 and TRBJ2-7; weak D call: TRBD2 (5 bases). The CDR3 loop spans 12 amino acids. Per the germline V gene, CDR1 is SGDLS and CDR2 is YYNGEE. Deletions cut 3 bases from V and 5 bases from J, with 9 bases between. Here the CDR3 DNA reads TGTGCCAGCAGCGCCCGGGGAGACGAGCAGTACTTC. It codes for CASSARGDEQYF.

The V and J genes are TRBV7-2 and TRBJ1-2; the match to TRBD1 covers 10 bases. In germline, CDR1 is SGHTA, CDR2 FQGNSA. Trimming cost V 6 bases and J 0 bases; bases outside gene matches: 4. There are 15 residues in the CDR3. The CDR3 sequence is CASRTGGQANYGYTF. DNA of the CDR3: TGTGCCAGCAGGACAGGGGGCCAAGCTAACTATGGCTACACCTTC. The full variable domain, rest sourced from reference TRBV7-2 and TRBJ1-2, is GAGVSQSPSNKVTEKGKDVELRCDPISGHTALYWYRQSLGQGLEFLIYFQGNSAPDKSGLPSDRFSAERTGGSVSTLTIQRTQQEDSAVYLCASRTGGQANYGYTFGSGTRLTVV.

The chain combines TRBV5-6 with TRBJ1-5; TRBD1 aligns across 8 bases. V shed 3 bases and J 5 bases; nucleotides not matched to a gene: 7. The CDR3 has 15 amino acids. CDR1 and CDR2 from the germline V gene are SGHDT and YYEEEE. The CDR3 DNA reads as TGTGCCAGCAGCTACCAAGGACAGGGCCATCAGCCCCAGCATTTT. The encoded protein is CASSYQGQGHQPQHF.

The chain joins TRBV19 to TRBJ1-2; 12 bases match TRBD1. With V trimmed by 5 bases and J by 2 bases, 6 bases remained unmatched. This CDR3 has 16 residues. Germline-derived CDR1 and CDR2 are LNHDA and SQIVND (reference sequence). CDR3 loop: CASSEGTGGKNYGYTF. CDR3 nucleotides: TGTGCCAGTAGTGAAGGGACAGGGGGCAAAAACTATGGCTACACCTTC.

This chain uses TRBV7-2 with TRBJ1-2; D is uncertain. Trimming pared 5 bases from V and 0 bases from J, leaving 10 bases between. CDR1 is SGHTA and CDR2 is FQGNSA in the germline V gene. The CDR3 covers 14 residues. The CDR3 sequence is CASSAHGANYGYTF. DNA for the CDR3: TGTGCCAGCAGCGCCCACGGTGCTAACTATGGCTACACCTTC.

The CDR3 sequence is CASSIGASGNQPQHF. In DNA form, the CDR3 reads TGTGCCAGTAGTATAGGGGCCTCGGGCAATCAGCCCCAGCATTTT. The rearrangement joins TRBV19 to TRBJ1-5; unclear D gene. Trimming left V 1 base short and J 2 bases short, with 9 bases between. There are 15 residues in the CDR3. The germline V gene encodes CDR1 LNHDA and CDR2 SQIVND (reference sequence).

The chain carries TRBV7-2 and TRBJ2-7; 12 positions agree with TRBD1. The V gene's germline CDR1 is SGHTA and CDR2 FQGNSA. Germline trimming cut 0 bases from V and 1 base from J; bases unmatched to any gene: 1. The length of the CDR3 is 16 residues. CDR3 sequence (DNA): TGTGCCAGCAGCTTAGCGGGACAGGGGGCTTCCTACGAGCAGTACTTC. Translation gives CASSLAGQGASYEQYF. Full variable domain (rest looked up from reference TRBV7-2 and TRBJ2-7): GAGVSQSPSNKVTEKGKDVELRCDPISGHTALYWYRQSLGQGLEFLIYFQGNSAPDKSGLPSDRFSAERTGGSVSTLTIQRTQQEDSAVYLCASSLAGQGASYEQYFGPGTRLTVT.

The V gene is TRBV25-1, the J gene TRBJ1-3; D not resolved. Germline CDR1 reads MGHDK; CDR2 reads SYGVNS. This CDR3 has 13 residues. The V and J ends lost 8 bases and 0 bases respectively, with 8 bases between them. The CDR3 reads CASGLVSGNTIYF. For the CDR3, the DNA is TGTGCCAGCGGCCTGGTCTCTGGAAACACCATATATTTT. Complete variable domain (other parts from reference TRBV25-1 and TRBJ1-3): EADIYQTPRYLVIGTGKKITLECSQTMGHDKMYWYQQDPGMELHLIHYSYGVNSTEKGDLSSESTVSRIRTEHFPLTLESARPSHTSQYLCASGLVSGNTIYFGEGSWLTVV.